This TCR beta chain stems from a study of blood T cell repertoires in COVID-19. The CDR3 is 15 amino acids. V was pared by 1 base and J by 6 bases, with 3 bases of the junction left unmatched. Germline assignment: CDR1 SGHDT and CDR2 YYEEEE. Profiled with immunoSEQ multiplex PCR; TCRdb holds only in-frame clones, not every one. The sample yields a few hundred thousand clones, around 85% seen once. Sequencing was done on a sample of peripheral blood. The gene calls are TRBV5-6 and TRBJ2-4, with TRBD1 identical over 11 bases. This clonotype was sampled from a human donor in a cohort sampled during active COVID-19. CDR3 loop: CASSLPGTGGNIQYF. CDR3 DNA: TGTGCCAGCAGCTTGCCCGGGACAGGGGGAAACATTCAGTACTTC.